These T cell receptor beta chains were read from a single sample in a study of blood T cell repertoires in COVID-19. Assay: immunoSEQ multiplex PCR; the TCRdb copy retains only in-frame clones and omits some. The sample lists 400,000 to 500,000 clones, about 88% occurring once. The specimen was PBMCs or T cells enriched from blood (not recorded which). The receptor source for this set is a woman aged 18 to 35 who had been exposed to COVID-19. CDR3s include the opening cysteine and the closing phenylalanine or tryptophan. A D gene is named only where the DNA matches it firmly. The size field is filled for only some rows; it gives once, few, many or a size class.

D	size	V	J	DNA	CDR3
TRBD2	-	TRBV5-6	TRBJ2-7	TGTGCCAGCAGCTATGGGACGGGAGGGACCTACGAGCAGTACTTC	CASSYGTGGTYEQYF
TRBD2	-	TRBV5-1	TRBJ2-1	TGCGCCAGCAGCTTGGTGCGGGAGGGCCCCCGTAGTGAGCAGTTCTTC	CASSLVREGPRSEQFF
-	-	TRBV7-5	TRBJ1-6	TGTGTCAGAAGCTTCCCGACCGGGGGGACGGGCTTTTCACCCCTCCACTTT	CVRSFPTGGTGFSPLHF
TRBD1	few	TRBV5-1	TRBJ2-1	TGCGCCAGCAGCTTGTGGCCCGATCCGGGACAGTCCTACAATGAGCAGTTCTTC	CASSLWPDPGQSYNEQFF
-	-	TRBV30	TRBJ2-5	TGTGCCTGGGGCAGACAAGAGACCCAGTACTTC	CAWGRQETQYF
-	-	TRBV7-9	TRBJ1-2	TGTGCCAGCAGCAATCAGGGTTTTTACGGCTACACCTTC	CASSNQGFYGYTF
-	-	TRBV28	TRBJ1-5	TGTGCCAGCAGCTTATTTGGGGGGGGGATTGTCAATCAGCCCCAGCATTTT	CASSLFGGGIVNQPQHF
-	-	TRBV18	TRBJ1-5	TGTGCCAGCTCACTAGGACAGCCTGATAGCAATCAGCCCCAGCATTTT	CASSLGQPDSNQPQHF
-	-	TRBV20-1	TRBJ1-2	TGCAGTGCTGAGGAGGGCTATGGCTACACCTTC	CSAEEGYGYTF
-	-	TRBV5-1	TRBJ1-6	TGCGCCAGCAGCCGGCAGGAGACTAGCTCCTATAATTCACCCCTCCACTTT	CASSRQETSSYNSPLHF